The following is a TCR beta chain sequence with its context. Its antigen is unidentified. The junction shows a germline mismatch at one end, possibly a read error. The CDR3 loop spans 15 amino acids. CDR1 is SSHAT and CDR2 is FNYEAQ in the germline V gene (reference sequence). These data belong to a study of cytomegalovirus exposure and HLA in healthy donors. The donors were in the approximately 130-subject validation cohort, distinct from the roughly 720-subject first cohort. The data were produced by immunoSEQ multiplex PCR, yet TCRdb's version contains in-frame clones alone and is incomplete. The sample holds about 280,000 clones, 80% to 90% seen once. Study results and caveats: The TCR clusters that emerged in the first cohort tended, a later analysis found, to co-occur in the 120 or so validation repertoires. A few CMV-associated chains were confirmed in vitro to be specific for CMV antigens.

What was sequenced was PBMCs. The TCR sequence derives from a woman aged 18-35 years in good health and CMV-seronegative. The chain joins TRBV7-7 to TRBJ2-7, with 8 positions matching TRBD2. The CDR3 nucleotides read TGTGCTAGCAGCGCAGCTAGCGGGCGATCCTACGAGCAGTACTTC. Protein sequence: CASSAASGRSYEQYF.